What follows are 23 T cell receptor beta chains derived from one specimen sequenced in a study of vaccination effects on CD4 cells after COVID-19. ViraFEST used viral peptide pools to expand antigen-specific CD4+ T cells before sequencing. At the end of around 11 days of culture, CD4+ T cells were isolated. Everyone in the study got two shots of either the BNT162b2 or mRNA-1273 vaccine. The antigens of these receptors remain unknown. This table comes from immunoSEQ multiplex PCR, and its TCRdb copy is limited to in-frame clones, with some not included. The sample yields 30,000 or so clones, 70% to 75% seen once. Sequences were derived from CD4+ T cells from PBMCs cultured with HCoV-NL63 spike peptides, sampled after COVID-19 vaccination. These receptors originate from a human donor who received a COVID-19 vaccine.

The chain links TRBV6-5 to TRBJ1-2; D is possibly TRBD1 (6 bases). This CDR3 has 13 amino acids. Germline CDR1 is MNHEY and CDR2 is SVGAGI. V lost 6 bases and J lost 4, with 12 bases in between. The CDR3 bases are TGTGCCAGCAGGCAACAGGGTAGCTATGGCTACACCTTC. It yields the protein CASRQQGSYGYTF.

J is TRBJ2-1 and V is TRBV19, with 10 bases fitting TRBD2. Trimming took 3 bases from V and 4 from J; bases not matched to a gene: 6. This CDR3 spans 16 amino acids. Germline loops: CDR1 LNHDA, CDR2 SQIVND (reference sequence). CDR3 sequence: CASSISLAGEYNEQFF. CDR3 nucleotides: TGTGCCAGTAGTATTTCCCTAGCGGGAGAGTACAATGAGCAGTTCTTC.

DNA for the CDR3: TGCAGCGTGTACACGGGCTACGAGCAGTACTTC. Protein sequence: CSVYTGYEQYF. The chain is built from TRBV29-1 and TRBJ2-7; the D is unclear. The germline gives CDR1 SQVTM, CDR2 ANQGSEA. V shed 6 bases and J shed 3 bases, with 9 bases lying between them. The CDR3 has 11 residues.

In nucleotides, the CDR3 is TGTGCCAGCAGTTACCCGGAGTCACCCCTCCACTTT. This sequence encodes CASSYPESPLHF. The chain employs TRBV6-5 and TRBJ1-6; D not certain. The V and J ends lost 2 bases and 10 bases respectively, with 6 bases between them. Germline V gene data show CDR1 as MNHEY and CDR2 as SVGAGI. This CDR3 contains 12 residues.

The CDR3 protein is CASSIDAYEQYF. The CDR3 DNA is TGTGCCAGCAGTATCGACGCGTACGAGCAGTACTTC. The chain recombines TRBV12-3 or TRBV12-4 with TRBJ2-7; no definite D call. CDR3 length: 12 amino acids. V gave up 5 bases and J gave up 4 bases, with 9 bases separating them.

This chain connects TRBV4-1 to TRBJ2-3, with D uncertain. This CDR3 is built from 13 residues. Germline values: CDR1 MGHRA, CDR2 YSYEKL. V was trimmed by 7 bases and J by 1 base, leaving 9 bases between them. In DNA form, the CDR3 reads TGCGCCAGCACGACCCCGGGCACAGATACGCAGTATTTT. Translating it yields CASTTPGTDTQYF.

In its sample, this clone was seen a few times. The J gene is TRBJ2-1, the V gene TRBV5-1; perhaps TRBD1 as D (5 bases). CDR3 length: 13 amino acids. CDR1 is SGHRS and CDR2 is YFSETQ in the germline V gene. V lost 0 bases to trimming and J lost 9 bases, with 10 bases between them. The CDR3 DNA reads TGCGCCAGCAGCTTGGGACTGCAGGGTGAGCAGTTCTTC. Translation: CASSLGLQGEQFF.

This clone showed up just once. The chain combines TRBV27 with TRBJ2-1; 7 bases align to TRBD2. CDR1 MNHEY and CDR2 SMNVEV come from the germline V gene (reference sequence). V lost 2 bases and J lost 2; bases outside the gene matches: 6. The CDR3 covers 16 residues. As DNA, the CDR3 is TGTGCCAGCAGTTTACGCGGCGGGAGTACCTACAATGAGCAGTTCTTC. It specifies CASSLRGGSTYNEQFF.

This clone was seen only once. V is TRBV29-1 and J is TRBJ2-7; tentative D call: TRBD2 (6 bases). The CDR3 length is 13 residues. Germline loops: CDR1 SQVTM, CDR2 ANQGSEA. V dropped 4 bases and J dropped 6 bases, with 16 bases sitting between them. CDR3 sequence: CSVGFRRGLEQYF. The CDR3 DNA reads TGCAGCGTTGGCTTCAGGAGGGGTCTCGAGCAGTACTTC.

This chain joins TRBV7-9 and TRBJ2-1; TRBD2 matches 13 bases. The CDR3 consists of 15 residues. Germline CDR1 reads SEHNR; CDR2 reads FQNEAQ (reference sequence). V trimming: 5 bases; J trimming: 7 bases; junction bases outside the gene matches: 5. CDR3 sequence reads: CASSQLAGGSNEQFF. In DNA form, the CDR3 reads TGTGCCAGCAGCCAACTAGCGGGGGGGTCAAATGAGCAGTTCTTC.

The rearrangement links TRBV5-5 to TRBJ1-1, with D tentatively TRBD1 (5 bases). The CDR3 totals 15 residues. V lost 5 bases and J lost 5, with 19 bases in between. Germline CDR1 is SGHKS and CDR2 is YYEKEE (reference sequence). The CDR3 DNA follows: TGTGCCAGCAGTATATCTCCAGGGTCAGGGACTGAAGCTTTCTTT. As protein: CASSISPGSGTEAFF. Filled out from reference TRBV5-5 and TRBJ1-1, the complete variable domain reads DAGVTQSPTHLIKTRGQQVTLRCSPISGHKSVSWYQQVLGQGPQFIFQYYEKEERGRGNFPDRFSARQFPNYSSELNVNALLLGDSALYLCASSISPGSGTEAFFGQGTRLTVV.

This clone was counted between two and nine times. The chain joins TRBV7-9 to TRBJ2-7; TRBD1 matches at 7 bases. Trimming removed 4 bases from V and 5 bases from J; junction bases left unmatched: 8. CDR3 length: 14 residues. From germline, CDR1 is SEHNR and CDR2 FQNEAQ (reference sequence). CDR3 DNA sequence: TGTGCCAGCAGCTCCGGACAGGTTGACGACGAGCAGTACTTC. Amino acids: CASSSGQVDDEQYF.

V usage is TRBV4-2 and J usage is TRBJ1-4; D may be TRBD1 (6 bases). The CDR3 is 13 residues long. V gave up 1 base and J gave up 7 bases, with 7 bases separating them. CDR1 and CDR2 from the germline V gene are LGHNA and YNFKEQ. CDR3 in amino acids: CASSQARGEKLFF. The CDR3 nucleotides read TGTGCCAGCAGCCAAGCCAGGGGTGAAAAACTGTTTTTT.

The genes are TRBV6-6 and TRBJ2-2; D ambiguous. The CDR3 extends over 14 amino acids. The germline V gene encodes CDR1 MNHNY and CDR2 SVGAGI (reference sequence). Trimming took off 10 bases at V and 2 bases at J, with 14 bases between the two ends. The DNA of the CDR3 is TGTGCCATCCAGGACGGGCAAAACACCGGGGAGCTGTTTTTT. It is translated as CAIQDGQNTGELFF.

The chain carries TRBV7-2 and TRBJ1-2; D might be TRBD1 (6 bases). Looked up from germline, CDR1 is SGHTA and CDR2 is FQGNSA. Trimming took 1 base from V and 7 from J, leaving 10 bases between them. The CDR3 runs to 13 residues. CDR3 sequence: CASSLDRVSGYTF. The CDR3 bases are TGTGCCAGCAGCTTAGACAGGGTATCTGGCTACACCTTC.

This clone was counted only a few times. This sequence joins TRBV6-5 and TRBJ1-5; the D is unclear. Trimming removed 6 bases at V and 1 base at J, with 7 bases between. Germline values: CDR1 MNHEY, CDR2 SVGAGI. The CDR3 contains 13 residues. CDR3 in amino acids: CASRLRSNQPQHF. CDR3 nucleotides: TGTGCCAGCAGACTCCGGAGCAATCAGCCCCAGCATTTT.

The V and J genes are TRBV5-1 and TRBJ2-1, with a tentative D call TRBD2 (6 bases). CDR3 size: 17 residues. Germline CDR1 SGHRS, CDR2 YFSETQ. V was trimmed by 0 bases and J by 2 bases, leaving 15 bases between them. DNA of the CDR3: TGCGCCAGCAGCTTGGCCGGGGCGGGGAGCCCCTACAATGAGCAGTTCTTC. Residues: CASSLAGAGSPYNEQFF. Combining the CDR3 with reference TRBV5-1 and TRBJ2-1 gives the whole variable domain KAGVTQTPRYLIKTRGQQVTLSCSPISGHRSVSWYQQTPGQGLQFLFEYFSETQRNKGNFPGRFSGRQFSNSRSEMNVSTLELGDSALYLCASSLAGAGSPYNEQFFGPGTRLTVL.

The V gene is TRBV27, the J gene TRBJ2-4; D is tentatively TRBD1 or TRBD2 (6 bases each). Germline V gene sequence: CDR1 MNHEY, CDR2 SMNVEV (reference sequence). The CDR3 is made up of 16 amino acids. Deletions cut 8 bases from V and 0 bases from J, with 17 bases between. This chain's CDR3 is CASPLSRGLAKNIQYF. Here the CDR3 DNA reads TGTGCCAGCCCGCTCTCCCGGGGGCTAGCCAAAAACATTCAGTACTTC.

J is TRBJ1-1 and V is TRBV5-1; D remains unclear. The germline CDR1 and CDR2 sequences are SGHRS and YFSETQ. The CDR3 covers 14 residues. The germline V and J ends were trimmed by 0 bases and 1 base, with 7 bases remaining between them. The CDR3 bases are TGCGCCAGCAGCTTGGCCAGCCGGAACACTGAAGCTTTCTTT. Translation gives CASSLASRNTEAFF.

This clone was detected only a few times. The V gene is TRBV6-5, the J gene TRBJ1-2; D gene unclear. Germline V gives CDR1 MNHEY, CDR2 SVGAGI. With 7 bases removed from V and 1 base from J, the gap between germline ends came to 16 bases. The CDR3 loop spans 15 amino acids. The CDR3 protein is CASKKPQALNYGYTF. The CDR3 DNA reads TGTGCCAGCAAGAAGCCGCAGGCCCTTAACTATGGCTACACCTTC.

The rearrangement links TRBV5-1 to TRBJ2-5; D is undetermined. V was shortened by 0 bases and J by 3 bases, with 9 bases between the two germline ends. CDR3 size: 14 residues. The germline CDR1 and CDR2 sequences are SGHRS and YFSETQ. CDR3 amino acids: CASSLADPEETQYF. For the CDR3, the DNA is TGCGCCAGCAGCTTGGCGGACCCCGAAGAGACCCAGTACTTC.

V gene TRBV5-1 combines with J gene TRBJ1-5, with unresolved D. The V and J ends lost 0 bases and 0 bases respectively, with 10 bases between them. The CDR3 length is 16 residues. CDR1 is SGHRS and CDR2 is YFSETQ in the germline V gene. The CDR3: CASSLAGSFSNQPQHF. CDR3 DNA: TGCGCCAGCAGCTTGGCGGGGTCTTTTAGCAATCAGCCCCAGCATTTT.

V and J are TRBV5-1 and TRBJ2-5; possibly TRBD1 for D (7 bases). The V end was cut by 1 base, the J end by 5 bases, with 15 bases between. Germline V gives CDR1 SGHRS, CDR2 YFSETQ. CDR3 length equals 15 residues. The CDR3 nucleotides read TGCGCCAGCAGCTTGCAGGGGGGATTCTTGGAGACCCAGTACTTC. Its protein is CASSLQGGFLETQYF.